A selection of T cell receptor beta chains follows, all from one sample in a study of long-term antiretroviral therapy in people with HIV. Sequenced by immunoSEQ multiplex PCR; TCRdb stores in-frame clones only, minus some. The sample records 20,000 or so clones, about four fifths being singletons. The sample consisted of unsorted PBMCs, taken at the start of antiretroviral therapy, before treatment. The receptors here all came from a man between 18 and 29 years old with HIV. Each CDR3 is given with its conserved first and last residue. The order of the fields is clone size, J gene, V gene, D gene, CDR3 protein, CDR3 DNA. D genes are given only for firm matches. Size is omitted from some rows. Given values are once, few, many or a class for expanded clones.

>-|TRBJ2-2|TRBV28|-
CASSFEGDAGELFF
TGTGCCAGCAGTTTTGAGGGTGACGCCGGGGAGCTGTTTTTT
>once|TRBJ2-3|TRBV5-1|-
CASSPDADTQYF
TGCGCCAGCAGCCCCGACGCAGATACGCAGTATTTT
>-|TRBJ2-3|TRBV7-9|TRBD2
CASSLADLGGKNTDTQYF
TGTGCCAGCAGCTTAGCGGATTTGGGGGGGAAGAACACAGATACGCAGTATTTT
>few|TRBJ1-3|TRBV28|TRBD1
CASNPHRGRSGNTIYF
TGTGCCAGCAACCCACACAGGGGCCGCTCTGGAAACACCATATATTTT
>-|TRBJ1-1|TRBV2|-
CASDSENTEAFF
TGTGCCAGCGACAGCGAGAACACTGAAGCTTTCTTT
>-|TRBJ1-1|TRBV5-4|-
CASSSLTGVRVEAFF
TGTGCCAGCAGCTCCCTAACTGGGGTACGGGTTGAAGCTTTCTTT
>-|TRBJ1-4|TRBV5-8|-
CASSPSENFRVGEKLFF
TGTGCCAGCAGCCCCAGTGAAAATTTCAGGGTTGGTGAAAAACTGTTTTTT
>-|TRBJ1-2|TRBV28|TRBD1
CASRTPQGGYSYGYTF
TGTGCCAGCAGAACCCCACAGGGGGGGTATAGCTATGGCTACACCTTC
>-|TRBJ1-2|TRBV16|-
CASSPLPQNYGYTF
TGTGCCAGCAGCCCCCTACCCCAAAACTATGGCTACACCTTC
>-|TRBJ2-1|TRBV29-1|-
CSVGGGLYNEQFF
TGCAGCGTGGGAGGGGGTCTCTACAATGAGCAGTTCTTC
>-|TRBJ2-5|TRBV6-5|-
CASSSVIGVGGETQYF
TGTGCCAGCAGTTCCGTCATTGGGGTGGGGGGAGAGACCCAGTACTTC
>-|TRBJ2-7|TRBV28|-
CASRYGQYEQYF
TGTGCCAGCAGATACGGACAGTACGAGCAGTACTTC
>-|TRBJ1-1|TRBV28|TRBD1
CASSWDRGLETEAFF
TGTGCCAGCAGTTGGGACAGGGGTTTGGAGACTGAAGCTTTCTTT
>-|TRBJ1-2|TRBV6-6|TRBD1
CASSWTGPSTYGYTF
TGTGCCAGCAGTTGGACAGGCCCTTCAACCTATGGCTACACCTTC
>once|TRBJ2-1|TRBV7-9|TRBD2
CASRQASGGPHNEQFF
TGTGCCAGCAGACAAGCTAGCGGGGGCCCGCACAATGAGCAGTTCTTC
>-|TRBJ1-1|TRBV6-6|-
CASSPANGQYTEAFF
TGTGCCAGCAGTCCAGCCAACGGACAGTACACTGAAGCTTTCTTT
>-|TRBJ2-1|TRBV29-1|TRBD1
CSVRTGGEQFF
TGCAGCGTTAGGACAGGTGGCGAGCAGTTCTTC
>-|TRBJ1-5|TRBV27|TRBD1
CASSGQGRSQPQHF
TGTGCCAGCAGTGGACAGGGGAGGAGTCAGCCCCAGCATTTT
>-|TRBJ2-1|TRBV18|-
CASSPDTRTSGEQFF
TGTGCCAGCTCACCAGATACTAGGACATCGGGTGAGCAGTTCTTC
>-|TRBJ2-3|TRBV11-3|-
CASSLGGEGDTQYF
TGTGCCAGCAGCTTGGGGGGCGAAGGAGATACGCAGTATTTT
>-|TRBJ2-7|TRBV2|-
CASSEWYEQYF
TGTGCCAGCAGTGAATGGTACGAGCAGTACTTC
>-|TRBJ2-2|TRBV19|-
CATGRLNTGELFF
TGTGCCACCGGTAGATTGAACACCGGGGAGCTGTTTTTT
>-|TRBJ2-1|TRBV7-9|-
CASSASPGDNEQFF
TGTGCCAGCAGCGCATCTCCCGGAGACAATGAGCAGTTCTTC
>-|TRBJ2-2|TRBV5-8|TRBD2
CASSLLELAGKNTGELFF
TGTGCCAGCAGCTTGTTAGAACTAGCGGGAAAGAACACCGGGGAGCTGTTTTTT
>-|TRBJ2-7|TRBV6-1|TRBD2
CASSGGGVSGSGYEQYF
TGTGCCAGCAGTGGAGGGGGGGTGAGCGGGAGCGGCTACGAGCAGTACTTC
>-|TRBJ1-1|TRBV2|-
CASRETNKLRGATEAFF
TGTGCCAGCAGGGAAACTAACAAATTGCGAGGGGCCACTGAAGCTTTCTTT
>-|TRBJ1-2|TRBV15|-
CATSRTGRSGYGYTF
TGTGCCACCAGCAGAACGGGTCGTTCGGGATATGGCTACACCTTC
>few|TRBJ2-2|TRBV5-4|-
CASSLRAETTGELFF
TGTGCCAGCAGCTTAAGGGCGGAAACCACCGGGGAGCTGTTTTTT
>-|TRBJ1-1|TRBV10-3|-
CAISARRDGGLGTEAFF
TGTGCCATCAGTGCCAGACGGGACGGAGGTCTGGGCACTGAAGCTTTCTTT
>-|TRBJ1-1|TRBV7-9|TRBD1
CASRPTGGGTEAFF
TGTGCCAGCAGACCTACAGGGGGCGGCACTGAAGCTTTCTTT
>-|TRBJ2-3|TRBV4-3|-
CASSQVPNTQYF
TGCGCCAGCAGCCAAGTTCCGAATACGCAGTATTTT
>-|TRBJ2-1|TRBV5-1|TRBD2
CASSLTSGASYNEQFF
TGCGCCAGCAGCCTGACTAGCGGAGCCTCCTACAATGAGCAGTTCTTC
>once|TRBJ2-2|TRBV6-5|TRBD2
CASRGGSPNTGELFF
TGTGCCAGCAGGGGCGGGAGCCCCAACACCGGGGAGCTGTTTTTT
>-|TRBJ1-1|TRBV5-1|-
CASSPGLVPDLNTEAFF
TGCGCCAGCAGCCCCGGGCTGGTACCAGATTTGAACACTGAAGCTTTCTTT
>few|TRBJ2-7|TRBV27|-
CASSWMGGELNEQYF
TGTGCCAGCAGTTGGATGGGCGGGGAATTAAACGAGCAGTACTTC
>-|TRBJ2-7|TRBV28|-
CASRRLVGYEQYF
TGTGCCAGCAGGAGGCTAGTTGGCTACGAGCAGTACTTC
>few|TRBJ2-1|TRBV7-9|-
CASSTLVLTVGYNEQFF
TGTGCCAGCAGCACCTTGGTCCTTACAGTAGGTTACAATGAGCAGTTCTTC
>-|TRBJ2-1|TRBV9|-
CASSARDSSSYNEQFF
TGTGCCAGCAGCGCCCGGGACTCCAGCTCCTACAATGAGCAGTTCTTC
>-|TRBJ1-5|TRBV19|-
CASSIGRDQPQHF
TGTGCCAGTAGTATTGGCAGGGATCAGCCCCAGCATTTT
>few|TRBJ2-5|TRBV4-3|TRBD2
CASSLGTSGSGSQETQYF
TGCGCCAGCAGCTTAGGGACTAGCGGGAGTGGGTCCCAAGAGACCCAGTACTTC
>-|TRBJ2-3|TRBV27|-
CASSPSGSTDTQYF
TGTGCCAGCAGCCCCAGCGGGAGCACAGATACGCAGTATTTT
>few|TRBJ2-7|TRBV2|-
CASSPGPPAIYEQYF
TGTGCCAGCAGTCCGGGACCCCCTGCTATCTACGAGCAGTACTTC
>medium-sized|TRBJ1-3|TRBV6-5|-
CASLALSGNTIYF
TGTGCCAGCCTGGCCCTCTCTGGAAACACCATATATTTT
>-|TRBJ1-1|TRBV2|-
CASSGNGNAEAFF
TGTGCCAGCAGTGGAAACGGGAACGCTGAAGCTTTCTTT
>few|TRBJ2-3|TRBV4-1|-
CASSQFSGSTDTQYF
TGCGCCAGCAGCCAATTTAGCGGAAGCACAGATACGCAGTATTTT
>-|TRBJ2-2|TRBV27|-
CASSFPSTGELFF
TGTGCCAGCAGTTTCCCCTCGACCGGGGAGCTGTTTTTT
>-|TRBJ2-3|TRBV7-2|TRBD2
CASSVDAGGTDTQYF
TGTGCCAGCAGCGTAGATGCGGGAGGAACAGATACGCAGTATTTT
>-|TRBJ2-3|TRBV27|TRBD2
CASSPGLAGGTQYF
TGTGCCAGCAGTCCGGGACTAGCGGGAGGTACGCAGTATTTT
>-|TRBJ2-2|TRBV19|-
CASSSLGLVGELFF
TGTGCCAGTAGTTCTCTAGGGCTCGTCGGGGAGCTGTTTTTT
>few|TRBJ2-7|TRBV4-3|TRBD2
CASSQGTSGTYEQYF
TGCGCCAGCAGCCAAGGGACTAGCGGAACCTACGAGCAGTACTTC
>-|TRBJ2-2|TRBV5-6|TRBD2
CASSFPLAGNTGELFF
TGTGCCAGCAGCTTCCCTTTAGCGGGAAACACCGGGGAGCTGTTTTTT
>-|TRBJ2-1|TRBV6-4|TRBD2
CASSDASGSGGEQFF
TGTGCCAGCAGTGACGCTAGCGGGAGCGGCGGTGAGCAGTTCTTC
>-|TRBJ2-5|TRBV5-4|-
CASSLEEQETQYF
TGTGCCAGCAGCTTGGAGGAGCAAGAGACCCAGTACTTC
>once|TRBJ2-1|TRBV19|-
CASSIVGYNEQFF
TGTGCCAGTAGTATAGTAGGCTACAATGAGCAGTTCTTC